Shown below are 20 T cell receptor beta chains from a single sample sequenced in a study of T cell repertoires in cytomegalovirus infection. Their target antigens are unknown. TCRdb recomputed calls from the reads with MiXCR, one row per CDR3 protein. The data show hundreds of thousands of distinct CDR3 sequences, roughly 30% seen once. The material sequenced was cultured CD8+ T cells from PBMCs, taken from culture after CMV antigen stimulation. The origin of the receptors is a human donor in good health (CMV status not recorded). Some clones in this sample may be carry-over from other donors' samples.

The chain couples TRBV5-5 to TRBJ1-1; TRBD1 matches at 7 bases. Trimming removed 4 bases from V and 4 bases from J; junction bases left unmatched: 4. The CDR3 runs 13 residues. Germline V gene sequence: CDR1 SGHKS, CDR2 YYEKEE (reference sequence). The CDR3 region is CASSPDRSTEAFF. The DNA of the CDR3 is TGTGCCAGCAGCCCGGACAGGAGCACTGAAGCTTTCTTT. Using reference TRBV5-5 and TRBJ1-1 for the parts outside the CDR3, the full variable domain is DAGVTQSPTHLIKTRGQQVTLRCSPISGHKSVSWYQQVLGQGPQFIFQYYEKEERGRGNFPDRFSARQFPNYSSELNVNALLLGDSALYLCASSPDRSTEAFFGQGTRLTVV.

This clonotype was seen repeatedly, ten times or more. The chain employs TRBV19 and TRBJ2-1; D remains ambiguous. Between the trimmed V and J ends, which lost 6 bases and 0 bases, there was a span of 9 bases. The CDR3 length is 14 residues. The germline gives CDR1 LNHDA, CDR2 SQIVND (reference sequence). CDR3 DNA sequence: TGTGCCAGTAGCTACAGTGACTCCTACAATGAGCAGTTCTTC. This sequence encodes CASSYSDSYNEQFF.

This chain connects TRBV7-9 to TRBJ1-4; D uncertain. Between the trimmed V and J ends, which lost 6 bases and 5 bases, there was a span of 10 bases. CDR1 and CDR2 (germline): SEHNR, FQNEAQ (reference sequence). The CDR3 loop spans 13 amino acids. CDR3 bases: TGTGCCAGCAGGCCCCGGGAGAATGAAAAACTGTTTTTT. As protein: CASRPRENEKLFF.

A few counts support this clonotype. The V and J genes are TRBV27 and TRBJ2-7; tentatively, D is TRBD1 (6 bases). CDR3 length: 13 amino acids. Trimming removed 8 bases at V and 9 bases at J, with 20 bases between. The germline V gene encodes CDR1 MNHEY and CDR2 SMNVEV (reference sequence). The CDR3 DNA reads TGTGCCAGCGCAGGACAGTCCCCAAAGGGGCAGTACTTC. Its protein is CASAGQSPKGQYF.

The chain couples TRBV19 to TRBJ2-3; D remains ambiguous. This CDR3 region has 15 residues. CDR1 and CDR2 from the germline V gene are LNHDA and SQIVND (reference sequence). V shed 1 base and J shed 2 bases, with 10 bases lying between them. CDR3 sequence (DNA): TGTGCCAGTAGTATAGGTGGGTCGCACACAGATACGCAGTATTTT. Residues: CASSIGGSHTDTQYF.

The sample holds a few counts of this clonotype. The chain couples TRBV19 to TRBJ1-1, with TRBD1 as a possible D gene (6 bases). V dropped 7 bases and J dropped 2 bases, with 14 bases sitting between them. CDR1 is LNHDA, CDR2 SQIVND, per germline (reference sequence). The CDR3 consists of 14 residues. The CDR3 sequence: CASIQGYGNTEAFF. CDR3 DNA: TGTGCCAGTATACAGGGATACGGAAACACTGAAGCTTTCTTT.

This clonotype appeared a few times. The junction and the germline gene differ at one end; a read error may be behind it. The CDR3 loop reads CASSLRDRKIF. CDR3 in DNA: TGTGCCAGCAGTTTGAGGGACAGAAAAATCTTC. V and J are TRBV12-3 or TRBV12-4 and TRBJ2-1; 7 bases match TRBD1. The CDR3 has 11 amino acids.

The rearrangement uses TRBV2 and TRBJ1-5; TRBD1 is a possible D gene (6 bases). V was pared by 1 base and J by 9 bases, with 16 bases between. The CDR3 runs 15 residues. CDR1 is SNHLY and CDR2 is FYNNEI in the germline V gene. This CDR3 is CASSEVGGRTWPQHF. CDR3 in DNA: TGTGCCAGCAGTGAAGTGGGGGGCAGGACTTGGCCCCAGCATTTT.

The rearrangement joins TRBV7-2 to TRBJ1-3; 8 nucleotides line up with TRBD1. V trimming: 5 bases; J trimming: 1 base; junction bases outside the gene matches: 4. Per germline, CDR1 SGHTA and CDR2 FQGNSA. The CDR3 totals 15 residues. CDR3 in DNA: TGTGCCAGCAGCATGGACAGGGTGTCTGGAAACACCATATATTTT. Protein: CASSMDRVSGNTIYF.

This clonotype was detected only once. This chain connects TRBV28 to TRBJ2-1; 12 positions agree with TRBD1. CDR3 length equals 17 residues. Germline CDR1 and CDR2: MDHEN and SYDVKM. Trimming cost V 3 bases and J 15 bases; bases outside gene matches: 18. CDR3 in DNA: TGTGCCAGCAGTTTCTCCTCCCCCGGGACAGGGGGCTTGTATTGGTTCTTC. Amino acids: CASSFSSPGTGGLYWFF. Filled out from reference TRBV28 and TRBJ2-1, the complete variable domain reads DVKVTQSSRYLVKRTGEKVFLECVQDMDHENMFWYRQDPGLGLRLIYFSYDVKMKEKGDIPEGYSVSREKKERFSLILESASTNQTSMYLCASSFSSPGTGGLYWFFGPGTRLTVL.

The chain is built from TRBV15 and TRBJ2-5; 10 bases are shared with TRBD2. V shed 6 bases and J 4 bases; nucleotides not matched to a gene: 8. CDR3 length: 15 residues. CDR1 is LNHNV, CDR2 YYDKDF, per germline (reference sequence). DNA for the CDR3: TGTGCCACCAGTAGCTTAAGCGGGGGGGCAGAGACCCAGTACTTC. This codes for CATSSLSGGAETQYF.

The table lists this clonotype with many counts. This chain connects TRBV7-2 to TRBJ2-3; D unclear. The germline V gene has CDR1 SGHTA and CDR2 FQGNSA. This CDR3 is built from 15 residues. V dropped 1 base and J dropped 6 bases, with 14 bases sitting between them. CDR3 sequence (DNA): TGTGCCAGCAGCTTAGGGCATCTGGCTTCGGATACGCAGTATTTT. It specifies CASSLGHLASDTQYF.

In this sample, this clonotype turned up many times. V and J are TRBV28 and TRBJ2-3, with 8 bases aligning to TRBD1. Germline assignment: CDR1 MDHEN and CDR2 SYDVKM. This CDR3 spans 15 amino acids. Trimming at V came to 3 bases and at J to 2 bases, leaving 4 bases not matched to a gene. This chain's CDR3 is CASSFWGQATDTQYF. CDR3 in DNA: TGTGCCAGCAGTTTCTGGGGACAGGCCACAGATACGCAGTATTTT.

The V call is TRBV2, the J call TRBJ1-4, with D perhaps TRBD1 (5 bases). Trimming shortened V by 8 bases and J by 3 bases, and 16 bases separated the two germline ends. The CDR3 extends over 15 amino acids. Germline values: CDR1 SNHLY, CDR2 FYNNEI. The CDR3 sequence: CASAAGRGANEKLFF. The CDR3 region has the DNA TGTGCCAGCGCCGCGGGGAGGGGTGCTAATGAAAAACTGTTTTTT. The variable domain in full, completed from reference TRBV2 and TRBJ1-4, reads EPEVTQTPSHQVTQMGQEVILRCVPISNHLYFYWYRQILGQKVEFLVSFYNNEISEKSEIFDDQFSVERPDGSNFTLKIRSTKLEDSAMYFCASAAGRGANEKLFFGSGTQLSVL.

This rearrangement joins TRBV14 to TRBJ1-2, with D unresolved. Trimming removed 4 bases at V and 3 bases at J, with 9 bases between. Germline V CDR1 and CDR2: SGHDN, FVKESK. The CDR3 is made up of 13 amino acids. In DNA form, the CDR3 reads TGTGCCAGCAGCCTCTTTGGGGACTATGGCTACACCTTC. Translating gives CASSLFGDYGYTF.

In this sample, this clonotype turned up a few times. CDR3 nucleotides: TGTGCCACCAGTGACCACTTTCGACTAGCGGGAGAGGGAGAGACCCAGTACTTC. It codes for CATSDHFRLAGEGETQYF. The chain couples TRBV24-1 to TRBJ2-5; 12 nucleotides align to TRBD2. After removal of 4 bases from V and 4 bases from J, the junction contained 12 bases not matched to a gene. The CDR3 spans 18 residues. Germline CDR1 and CDR2: KGHDR and SFDVKD.

CDR3 amino acids: CASTTFTGTDQLMYF. The CDR3 DNA is TGTGCCAGCACTACATTCACCGGGACAGACCAATTAATGTACTTC. V gene TRBV27 combines with J gene TRBJ2-7; 7 bases line up with TRBD1. This CDR3 has 15 residues. CDR1 is MNHEY and CDR2 is SMNVEV in the germline V gene (reference sequence). The V and J ends lost 7 bases and 12 bases, in that order; junction bases with no gene match: 21.

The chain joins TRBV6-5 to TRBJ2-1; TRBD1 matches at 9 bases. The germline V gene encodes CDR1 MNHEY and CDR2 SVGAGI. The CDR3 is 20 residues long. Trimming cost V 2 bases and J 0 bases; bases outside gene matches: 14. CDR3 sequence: CASSYARDRAVGSSYNEQFF. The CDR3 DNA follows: TGTGCCAGCAGTTACGCCCGGGACAGGGCAGTGGGGAGCTCCTACAATGAGCAGTTCTTC.

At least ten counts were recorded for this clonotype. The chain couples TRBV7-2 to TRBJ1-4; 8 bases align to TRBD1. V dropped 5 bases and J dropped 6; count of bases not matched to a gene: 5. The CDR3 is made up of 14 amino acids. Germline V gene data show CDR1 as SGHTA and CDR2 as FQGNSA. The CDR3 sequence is CASSTTGEDEKLFF. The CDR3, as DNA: TGTGCCAGCAGCACGACAGGGGAGGATGAAAAACTGTTTTTT.

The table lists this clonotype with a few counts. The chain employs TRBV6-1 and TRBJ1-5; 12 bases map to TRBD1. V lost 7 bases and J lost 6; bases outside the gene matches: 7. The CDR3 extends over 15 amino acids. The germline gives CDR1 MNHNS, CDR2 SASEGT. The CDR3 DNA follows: TGTGCCAGCACTATGGGACAGGGGGCGACTCAGCCCCAGCATTTT. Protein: CASTMGQGATQPQHF.